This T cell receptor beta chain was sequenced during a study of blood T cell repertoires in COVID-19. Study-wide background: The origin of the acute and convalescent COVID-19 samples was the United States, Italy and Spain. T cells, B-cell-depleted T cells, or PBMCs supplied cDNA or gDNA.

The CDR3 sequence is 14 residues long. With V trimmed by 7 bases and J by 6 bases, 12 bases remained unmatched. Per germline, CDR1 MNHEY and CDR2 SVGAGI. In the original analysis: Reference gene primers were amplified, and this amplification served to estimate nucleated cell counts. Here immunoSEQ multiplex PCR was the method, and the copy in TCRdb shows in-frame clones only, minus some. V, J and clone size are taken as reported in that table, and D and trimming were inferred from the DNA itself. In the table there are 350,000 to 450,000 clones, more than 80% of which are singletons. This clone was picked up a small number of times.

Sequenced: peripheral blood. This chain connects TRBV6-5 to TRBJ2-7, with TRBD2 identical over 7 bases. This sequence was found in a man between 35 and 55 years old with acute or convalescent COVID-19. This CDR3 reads CASTPARASGEQYF. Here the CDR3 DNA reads TGTGCCAGCACCCCCGCGCGGGCTAGCGGCGAGCAGTACTTC.